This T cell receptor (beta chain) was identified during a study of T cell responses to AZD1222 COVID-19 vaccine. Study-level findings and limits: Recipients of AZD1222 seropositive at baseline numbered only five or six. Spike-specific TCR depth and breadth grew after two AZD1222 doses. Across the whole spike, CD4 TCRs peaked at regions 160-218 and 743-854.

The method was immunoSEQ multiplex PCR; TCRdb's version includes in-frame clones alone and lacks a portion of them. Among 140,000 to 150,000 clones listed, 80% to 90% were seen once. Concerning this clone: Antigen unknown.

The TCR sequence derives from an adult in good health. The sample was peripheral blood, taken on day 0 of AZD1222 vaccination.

The CDR3 reads CASRWTGTGGLEQYF. CDR3 DNA sequence: TGTGCCAGCAGGTGGACCGGGACAGGGGGTTTGGAGCAGTACTTC. The V and J genes are TRBV27 and TRBJ2-7; 11 bases align to TRBD1. This CDR3 has 15 residues. V was pared by 6 bases and J by 7 bases, with 11 bases of the junction left unmatched. The germline CDR1 and CDR2 sequences are MNHEY and SMNVEV (reference sequence).